The 20 T cell receptor beta chains given below trace back to one sample, sequenced in a study of shared clonotypes between healthy human individuals. Naive CD8 cells were CD45RO-negative, positively selected for CCR7, excluding terminally differentiated effector memory CD45RA+ cells. TCRdb's copy holds only in-frame clones and misses some; the assay was immunoSEQ multiplex PCR. The data show over 2,000,000 clones, 93% seen once. Sequenced input: naive CD8+ T cells from PBMCs. These receptors were taken from a young man in good health. Some clones in this sample may be carry-over from other donors' samples.

The chain couples TRBV7-9 to TRBJ2-5; 7 nucleotides match TRBD2. The CDR3 covers 14 residues. Per germline, CDR1 SEHNR and CDR2 FQNEAQ (reference sequence). The junction had 5 bases not matched to a gene; V was cut back by 5 bases and J by 2 bases. The CDR3 loop is CASSTAGRQETQYF. The CDR3 coding sequence is TGTGCCAGCAGCACAGCGGGGAGACAAGAGACCCAGTACTTC.

This clone turned up a few times. V gene TRBV27 combines with J gene TRBJ2-2; D may be TRBD1 or TRBD2 (5 bases each). V shed 7 bases and J shed 3 bases, with 15 bases lying between them. Germline CDR1 and CDR2: MNHEY and SMNVEV (reference sequence). CDR3 size: 15 residues. The CDR3 nucleotides are TGTGCCAGCACCATAAGGGACGGCTACACCGGGGAGCTGTTTTTT. Protein: CASTIRDGYTGELFF.

This rearrangement joins TRBV6-1 to TRBJ1-2, with D uncertain. Trimming left V 1 base short and J 11 bases short, with 14 bases between. The CDR3 contains 13 residues. From germline, CDR1 is MNHNS and CDR2 SASEGT. The CDR3: CASSEGSESRYTF. CDR3 in DNA: TGTGCCAGCAGTGAAGGCAGTGAGAGTCGTTACACCTTC.

CDR3 residues: CASSPHLEGGYEQYF. In DNA, the CDR3 is TGTGCCAGCAGCCCCCATTTAGAGGGAGGCTACGAGCAGTACTTC. The rearrangement links TRBV9 to TRBJ2-7; tentatively, D is TRBD2 (6 bases). With 4 bases removed from V and 3 bases from J, the gap between germline ends came to 17 bases. Germline V lookup: CDR1 SGDLS, CDR2 YYNGEE. The CDR3 extends over 15 amino acids.

The V call is TRBV6-5, the J call TRBJ2-5; perhaps D is TRBD1 or TRBD2 (6 bases each). Germline V gene sequence: CDR1 MNHEY, CDR2 SVGAGI. With 4 bases removed from V and 1 base from J, the gap between germline ends came to 16 bases. This CDR3 is built from 16 residues. CDR3 in amino acids: CASSSGDGGLQETQYF. The CDR3 DNA reads as TGTGCCAGCAGTTCCGGGGACGGGGGCCTCCAAGAGACCCAGTACTTC.

The V gene is TRBV5-4, the J gene TRBJ1-1; a possible D gene is TRBD1 (5 bases). Trimming took off 5 bases at V and 1 base at J, with 9 bases between the two ends. The CDR3 sequence is 13 residues long. Per the germline V gene, CDR1 is SGHNT and CDR2 is YYREEE (reference sequence). For the CDR3, the DNA is TGTGCCAGCAGACCCGACAGGAACACTGAAGCTTTCTTT. Protein sequence: CASRPDRNTEAFF.

V is TRBV10-1 and J is TRBJ2-5, with 9 bases lining up with TRBD2. The DNA end is more similar to TRBJ2-7, so the J call may be wrong. CDR1 is WNHNN and CDR2 is SYGVQD in the germline V gene (reference sequence). CDR3 length: 13 amino acids. CDR3 in DNA: TGCGCCAGCAGTGACACTAGCGGGTACGAGCAGTACTTC. It codes for CASSDTSGYEQYF.

The genes are TRBV5-1 and TRBJ2-7, with D perhaps matching TRBD1 or TRBD2 (6 bases each). The V gene's germline CDR1 is SGHRS and CDR2 YFSETQ. The CDR3 extends over 17 amino acids. Trimming left V 4 bases short and J 3 bases short, with 23 bases between. CDR3 amino acids: CASSGWTEEGVGYEQYF. The CDR3 DNA is TGCGCCAGCAGCGGATGGACGGAGGAGGGGGTCGGCTACGAGCAGTACTTC.

The chain has TRBV30 and TRBJ1-1, with D perhaps matching TRBD1 (5 bases). V was pared by 1 base and J by 4 bases, with 19 bases between. The CDR3 runs to 16 residues. Per the germline V gene, CDR1 is GTSNPN and CDR2 is SVGIG (reference sequence). CDR3 residues: CAWSASEEGSGTEAFF. CDR3 coding DNA: TGTGCCTGGAGTGCTTCGGAAGAGGGGAGCGGCACTGAAGCTTTCTTT. Together with reference TRBV30 and TRBJ1-1, the CDR3 gives the full variable domain: SQTIHQWPATLVQPVGSPLSLECTVEGTSNPNLYWYRQAAGRGLQLLFYSVGIGQISSEVPQNLSASRPQDRQFILSSKKLLLSDSGFYLCAWSASEEGSGTEAFFGQGTRLTVV.

The rearrangement links TRBV29-1 to TRBJ1-2, with D possibly being TRBD1 (6 bases). The V end lost 3 bases, the J end lost 4 bases, and 15 bases lay between the germline ends. CDR3 length: 14 amino acids. Germline assignment: CDR1 SQVTM and CDR2 ANQGSEA. In nucleotides, the CDR3 is TGCAGCGTTGAGCTGAGGGGGGGGAGCTATGGCTACACCTTC. Its translation: CSVELRGGSYGYTF. Full variable domain (remainder filled in from reference TRBV29-1 and TRBJ1-2): SAVISQKPSRDICQRGTSLTIQCQVDSQVTMMFWYRQQPGQSLTLIATANQGSEATYESGFVIDKFPISRPNLTFSTLTVSNMSPEDSSIYLCSVELRGGSYGYTFGSGTRLTVV.

V is TRBV14 and J is TRBJ2-7; TRBD2 agrees at 12 bases. After removal of 5 bases from V and 5 bases from J, the junction contained 1 base not matched to a gene. In germline, CDR1 is SGHDN, CDR2 FVKESK. The CDR3 covers 13 residues. The CDR3 sequence is CASSWTSGNEQYF. For the CDR3, the DNA is TGTGCCAGCAGCTGGACTAGCGGGAACGAGCAGTACTTC.

The chain couples TRBV27 to TRBJ2-5; D is undetermined. CDR1 and CDR2 (germline): MNHEY, SMNVEV (reference sequence). The CDR3 is made up of 13 amino acids. V lost 5 bases to trimming and J lost 0 bases, with 7 bases between them. The CDR3 DNA is TGTGCCAGCAGTACCCCGTACCAAGAGACCCAGTACTTC. The encoded protein is CASSTPYQETQYF.

The chain combines TRBV13 with TRBJ2-2; 8 nucleotides align to TRBD1. Trimming at V came to 5 bases and at J to 3 bases, leaving 8 bases not matched to a gene. The CDR3 runs to 16 residues. CDR1 and CDR2 from the germline V gene are PRHDT and FYEKMQ (reference sequence). The CDR3 nucleotides read TGTGCCAGCAGCCCAAGTCCGGGACAGGACACCGGGGAGCTGTTTTTT. Residues: CASSPSPGQDTGELFF. The full variable domain, completed using reference TRBV13 and TRBJ2-2, is AAGVIQSPRHLIKEKRETATLKCYPIPRHDTVYWYQQGPGQDPQFLISFYEKMQSDKGSIPDRFSAQQFSDYHSELNMSSLELGDSALYFCASSPSPGQDTGELFFGEGSRLTVL.

On this clone itself: Distinct nucleotide sequences in the sample also encode this CDR3. CDR3 residues: CASSPRDGTEAFF. The CDR3 nucleotides read TGTGCCAGCAGTCCCAGGGACGGTACTGAAGCTTTCTTT. The V gene is TRBV28, the J gene TRBJ1-1; D may be TRBD1 (5 bases). The V end was cut by 5 bases, the J end by 5 bases, with 12 bases between. The CDR3 runs 13 residues. Germline lookup yields CDR1 MDHEN and CDR2 SYDVKM.

The V gene is TRBV28, the J gene TRBJ1-5; D unresolved. CDR1 is MDHEN, CDR2 SYDVKM, per germline. The CDR3 totals 13 residues. Trimming cost V 7 bases and J 15 bases, with 22 bases left between them. The CDR3 DNA reads TGTGCCAGCACTAGGCAGCCGCCTGAACCATGGCATTTT. Its translation is CASTRQPPEPWHF.

This clone was detected once. The chain carries TRBV15 and TRBJ2-3, with 8 bases aligning to TRBD1. The ends lost 1 base at V and 2 bases at J; junction bases unmatched: 8. Germline V gene data show CDR1 as LNHNV and CDR2 as YYDKDF (reference sequence). The CDR3 covers 17 residues. The DNA for the CDR3 is TGTGCCACCAGCAGAGTGAAGGGACAGGTGAACACAGATACGCAGTATTTT. Protein: CATSRVKGQVNTDTQYF.

This chain links TRBV27 with TRBJ2-1, with D unclear. Germline V gene data show CDR1 as MNHEY and CDR2 as SMNVEV (reference sequence). This CDR3 is built from 15 residues. The ends were cut back, 6 bases at V and 5 bases at J, with 17 bases in the middle. The chain's CDR3 is CASRPLVQINNEQFF. The CDR3 bases are TGTGCCAGCAGACCCCTGGTACAGATCAACAATGAGCAGTTCTTC.

The rearrangement uses TRBV28 and TRBJ2-3; the match to TRBD2 covers 9 bases. Germline lookup yields CDR1 MDHEN and CDR2 SYDVKM. V shed 5 bases, J shed 1 base, and the junction held 7 bases outside the gene matches. The CDR3 has 16 amino acids. CDR3 amino acids: CASSLRRTSGTDTQYF. The CDR3 bases are TGTGCCAGCAGTCTTCGCAGGACTAGCGGCACAGATACGCAGTATTTT.

The rearrangement joins TRBV27 to TRBJ1-2; tentatively, D is TRBD1 (5 bases). CDR3 size: 17 residues. V gave up 5 bases and J gave up 2 bases, with 21 bases separating them. Germline V gives CDR1 MNHEY, CDR2 SMNVEV (reference sequence). DNA for the CDR3: TGTGCCAGCAGTCTGCTAGTCGGGACGGATCAGAACTATGGCTACACCTTC. As protein: CASSLLVGTDQNYGYTF.

This clone showed up just once. The CDR3 DNA is TGTGCCACCCAGACAGGGGGCGCGTGGGGGGCCAACGTCCTGACTTTC. Its protein product is CATQTGGAWGANVLTF. The chain uses TRBV7-2 and TRBJ2-6, with TRBD1 matching over 10 bases. The ends lost 10 bases at V and 4 bases at J; junction bases unmatched: 10. CDR1 and CDR2 from the germline V gene are SGHTA and FQGNSA. The CDR3 is made up of 16 amino acids.